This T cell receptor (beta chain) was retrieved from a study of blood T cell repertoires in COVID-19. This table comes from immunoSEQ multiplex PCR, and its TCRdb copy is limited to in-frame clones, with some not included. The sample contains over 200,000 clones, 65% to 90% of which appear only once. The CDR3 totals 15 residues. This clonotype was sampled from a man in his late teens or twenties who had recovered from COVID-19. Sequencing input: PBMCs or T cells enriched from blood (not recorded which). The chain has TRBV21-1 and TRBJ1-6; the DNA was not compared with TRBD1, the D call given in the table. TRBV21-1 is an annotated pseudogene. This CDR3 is CASSKDGRQNSPLHF. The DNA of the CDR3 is TGTGCCAGCAGCAAAGACGGCAGGCAAAATTCACCCCTCCACTTT.